These 27 T cell receptor beta chains came from one sample sequenced in a study of tissue T cells after allogeneic stem cell transplantation. Some clones are missing from TCRdb's copy, which holds only in-frame ones; the method was immunoSEQ multiplex PCR. Here the sample spans around 6,100 clones, around two fifths being singletons. The sample's time point: mouse harvest day 7 after allogeneic transplant. Each mouse received 10^7 T-cell-depleted marrow cells plus 10^6 splenic CD5+ T cells by tail vein. Sequences were obtained from skin. Source of these receptors: a female BALB/c mouse given C57BL/6 T cells with graft-versus-host disease after an allogeneic hematopoietic cell transplant.

A note on this clone: The gene names here belong to mouse. The read ends 1 residue early relative to the CDR3; the germline J gene fills the gap. V and J are TRBV12-2 and TRBJ2-7; D is possibly TRBD1 (5 bases). CDR3 size: 13 residues. Germline V lookup: CDR1 SGHLS, CDR2 HYDKME. Trimming took 1 base from V and 1 from J, leaving 7 bases between them. CDR3 sequence: CASSLDRSYEQYF. The CDR3 DNA, read in part, is TGTGCCAGCTCTCTAGACAGATCCTATGAACAGTAC.

About this clone itself: The germline and genes are mouse ones. The sequenced fragment ends 1 residue before the CDR3 boundary, so the rest is inferred from the germline J gene. The chain has TRBV3 and TRBJ2-2, with a tentative D call TRBD2 (7 bases). Trimming stripped 2 bases from V and 3 bases from J, with 10 bases between. This CDR3 comprises 15 residues. Germline-derived CDR1 and CDR2 are SNHLY and FYNGKV (reference sequence). CDR3: CASSLLGADTGQLYF. The part of the CDR3 DNA that was read is TGTGCCAGCAGCTTACTGGGGGCGGACACCGGGCAGCTCTAC.

Judged by abundance, this clone is medium-sized (0.01 to 0.1%). Genes here carry mouse names. The CDR3 goes on 1 residue after the read ends, and that part is filled in from the germline J gene. V usage is TRBV26 and J usage is TRBJ1-2, with D perhaps matching TRBD1 (6 bases). Germline assignment: CDR1 KGHPV and CDR2 FQNQEV (reference sequence). The CDR3 is 15 residues long. V lost 2 bases and J 0 bases, leaving 10 bases between the germline ends. This chain's CDR3 is CASSLLGHANSDYTF. CDR3 DNA, as far as it was read: TGTGCCAGCAGTCTGCTGGGACATGCAAACTCCGACTACACC.

A word on this clone: Germline and genes here are mouse. The CDR3 extends 1 residue past the end of the read, so its final part is completed from the germline J gene. This chain connects TRBV4 to TRBJ2-5, with D possibly being TRBD1 (6 bases). The germline V gene has CDR1 LGHDT and CDR2 YNNKQL (reference sequence). This CDR3 has 12 residues. Trimming stripped 5 bases from V and 5 bases from J, with 8 bases between. The CDR3 bases that were read are TGTGCCAGCAGCCCAGGGGTAGACACCCAGTAC. It is translated as CASSPGVDTQY. The CDR3, in full, reads CASSPGVDTQYF.

Regarding this clone: Mouse germline and gene names are used. The same CDR3 arises from other DNA sequences in this sample as well. The part of the CDR3 DNA that was read is TGTGCCAGCAGTCTGACAGCAAACACAGAAGTCTTC. It specifies CASSLTANTEVF. The full CDR3 protein reads CASSLTANTEVFF. V and J are TRBV26 and TRBJ1-1; D is uncertain. The CDR3 extends 1 residue past the end of the read, so its final part is completed from the germline J gene. Germline V gene data show CDR1 as KGHPV and CDR2 as FQNQEV (reference sequence). Deletions cut 2 bases from V and 0 bases from J, with 4 bases between. CDR3 length: 13 residues.

As for this clone: Germline and genes: mouse. The read gets to within 1 residue of the CDR3 end, and the germline J gene fills in the rest. The chain joins TRBV30 to TRBJ2-2; weak D call: TRBD1 (6 bases). This CDR3 contains 15 residues. CDR1 is SQVVS and CDR2 is ANEGSEA in the germline V gene. V was trimmed by 1 base and J by 0 bases, leaving 9 bases between them. The CDR3 loop reads CSSRGAGANTGQLYF. CDR3 bases read: TGTAGTTCTAGAGGAGCAGGGGCAAACACCGGGCAGCTCTAC.

As regards this clone: Gene names and germline match the mouse. Read coverage stops 1 residue before the CDR3 terminus; the germline J gene supplies the remainder. The V and J genes are TRBV1 and TRBJ1-2; 10 nucleotides agree with TRBD1. The trim removed 3 bases at V and 2 bases at J, leaving 6 bases unmatched. The CDR3 sequence is 16 residues long. The germline gives CDR1 NSQYPW, CDR2 LRSPGD (reference sequence). The chain's CDR3 is CTCSARDRGGNSDYTF. CDR3 bases read: TGCACCTGCAGTGCCCGGGACAGGGGAGGGAACTCCGACTACACC.

Points on this clone: Germline and genes: mouse. The CDR3 extends 1 residue past the end of the read, so its final part is completed from the germline J gene. V and J are TRBV3 and TRBJ2-4, with 9 bases that match TRBD2. With 1 base clipped from V and 0 bases from J, the junction kept 2 bases outside the gene matches. Germline values: CDR1 SNHLY, CDR2 FYNGKV (reference sequence). The CDR3 is 16 residues long. The covered CDR3 bases are TGTGCCAGCAGCTTAGTCTGGGGGGGTAGTCAAAACACCTTGTAC. It specifies CASSLVWGGSQNTLY. The entire CDR3 sequence reads CASSLVWGGSQNTLYF.

This clone was seen a single time. The genes and germline here are from mouse. With the read ending 1 residue before the CDR3 end, the germline J gene is used to fill in that end. This chain uses TRBV26 with TRBJ2-5; D call uncertain. V lost 2 bases and J lost 0, with 6 bases in between. CDR1 is KGHPV and CDR2 is FQNQEV in the germline V gene (reference sequence). The CDR3 is made up of 14 amino acids. CDR3 sequence reads: CASSLNLNQDTQYF. The CDR3 DNA, read in part, is TGTGCCAGCAGTCTGAATCTTAACCAAGACACCCAGTAC.

As to this clone: Mouse names are used for the genes. The read gets to within 1 residue of the CDR3 end, and the germline J gene fills in the rest. The chain is built from TRBV15 and TRBJ2-2; 7 nucleotides match TRBD1. The CDR3 is 13 amino acids. The V gene end was trimmed by 7 bases and the J gene end by 2 bases; junction bases not matched to a gene: 1. Germline V gives CDR1 SGHND, CDR2 FRSKSL. CDR3: CASNRGNTGQLYF. Partial CDR3 DNA: TGTGCCAGCAACAGGGGTAACACCGGGCAGCTCTAC.

This clone was seen more than once but under ten times. Genes here carry mouse names. The CDR3 end lies 1 residue beyond the end of the read and is filled in from the germline J gene. The V gene is TRBV4, the J gene TRBJ1-6; TRBD1 matches 7 bases. TRBJ1-6 is classed as an ORF, of uncertain function. J gave up 10 bases and V 6 bases, and 6 bases lay outside the gene matches. Looked up from germline, CDR1 is LGHDT and CDR2 is YNNKQL (reference sequence). This CDR3 contains 13 residues. The CDR3 DNA, read in part, is TGTGCCAGCAGGTACAGGGGAGGATCGCCCCTCTAC. Protein sequence: CASRYRGGSPLY. In full, the CDR3 reads CASRYRGGSPLYF.

About this clone itself: Gene labels here are mouse ones. The read terminates 1 residue ahead of where the CDR3 ends, so the germline J gene completes it. This chain uses TRBV31 with TRBJ2-7, with 9 bases aligning to TRBD2. V lost 0 bases to trimming and J lost 5 bases; unmatched junction nucleotides: 5. This CDR3 comprises 14 residues. Germline CDR1 reads GKSSPN; CDR2 reads SITVG. The CDR3 bases that were read are TGTGCCTGGAGTCTCTGGGGGGGGGCGGATGAACAGTAC. Translation: CAWSLWGGADEQY. The full CDR3 protein reads CAWSLWGGADEQYF.

In regard to this clone: The genes and germline here are from mouse. The read terminates 1 residue ahead of where the CDR3 ends, so the germline J gene completes it. The chain combines TRBV12-2 with TRBJ2-7; 9 positions agree with TRBD2. The CDR3 has 12 residues. Germline V gives CDR1 SGHLS, CDR2 HYDKME. V shed 4 bases and J 4 bases; nucleotides not matched to a gene: 1. The CDR3 sequence: CASSWGGYEQYF. Partial CDR3 DNA: TGTGCCAGCTCCTGGGGGGGTTATGAACAGTAC.

A word on this clone: Genes and germline are mouse. The CDR3 end lies 1 residue beyond the end of the read and is filled in from the germline J gene. This chain links TRBV15 with TRBJ2-7; D may be TRBD1 (6 bases). V was pared by 4 bases and J by 3 bases, with 10 bases between. CDR1 and CDR2 from the germline V gene are SGHND and FRSKSL. The CDR3 length is 13 residues. The sequenced CDR3 bases are TGTGCCAGCAGTTCCGGGACATACTATGAACAGTAC. This sequence encodes CASSSGTYYEQY. The entire CDR3 protein is CASSSGTYYEQYF.

This clone was observed a single time. Gene labels here are mouse ones. This CDR3 is also generated by other DNA sequences in the sample. The covered CDR3 bases are TGTGCCAGCAGTCTGAGGGGGGGAGAAGTCTTC. This encodes CASSLRGGEVF. The CDR3 in full is CASSLRGGEVFF. This sequence joins TRBV26 and TRBJ1-1; the D gene is possibly TRBD1 (6 bases). The observed sequence ends 1 residue before the CDR3 terminus, with the missing tail filled in from the germline J gene. CDR1 is KGHPV, CDR2 FQNQEV, per germline (reference sequence). The CDR3 spans 12 residues. Deletions cut 2 bases from V and 7 bases from J, with 8 bases between. Variable domain in full (rest from reference TRBV26 and TRBJ1-1): NSKVIQTPRYLVKGQGQKAKMRCIPEKGHPVVFWYQQNKNNEFKFLINFQNQEVLQQIDMTEKRFSAECPSNSPCSLEIQSSEAGDSALYLCASSLRGGEVFFGKGTRLTVV.

About this clone: Germline and genes: mouse. The read comes to an end 1 residue before the CDR3 does, leaving the germline J gene to fill in the end. This rearrangement joins TRBV3 to TRBJ2-7; no definite D call. The CDR3 runs 10 residues. Germline-derived CDR1 and CDR2 are SNHLY and FYNGKV (reference sequence). V lost 2 bases, J lost 8 bases, and 4 bases lay in between. The CDR3: CASSLQKQYF. The CDR3 DNA, read in part, is TGTGCCAGCAGCTTACAGAAACAGTAC.

For this clone: These gene names are mouse names. The DNA ends 1 residue before the CDR3 does, and the rest of the CDR3 is filled in from the germline J gene. The chain has TRBV16 and TRBJ2-7, with 12 bases aligning to TRBD2. After removal of 6 bases from V and 6 bases from J, the junction contained 6 bases not matched to a gene. This CDR3 contains 14 residues. Germline CDR1 is SGHSA and CDR2 is FRNQAP. Incomplete CDR3 DNA: TGTGCAAGCAGGGCCGGGACTGGGGGGTTTGAACAGTAC. It specifies CASRAGTGGFEQY. The full CDR3 reads CASRAGTGGFEQYF.

On this clone: Genes and germline are mouse. From the germline J gene comes the end of the CDR3, since the read stops 1 residue before it. V is TRBV16 and J is TRBJ2-4; D is undetermined. CDR3 size: 14 residues. CDR1 is SGHSA, CDR2 FRNQAP, per germline. Trimming took off 3 bases at V and 0 bases at J, with 7 bases between the two ends. CDR3 protein: CASSFDNSQNTLYF. CDR3 bases read: TGTGCAAGCAGCTTCGACAACAGTCAAAACACCTTGTAC.

Notes on this clone: Gene names refer to mouse genes. The read falls 1 residue short of the CDR3 end, and the missing part is taken from the germline J gene. J is TRBJ2-1 and V is TRBV13-2; D is perhaps TRBD2 (7 bases). The CDR3 contains 15 residues. Germline V gene sequence: CDR1 NNHNN, CDR2 SYGAGS (reference sequence). V dropped 1 base and J dropped 4 bases, with 12 bases sitting between them. The DNA read from the CDR3 is TGTGCCAGCGGTGATAAAGGGGGGGAGTATGCTGAGCAGTTC. Translating gives CASGDKGGEYAEQF. The whole CDR3 is CASGDKGGEYAEQFF.

This clone was counted only a few times. Mouse names are used for the genes. The read finishes 1 residue shy of the CDR3 end, and the germline J gene is used to complete it. The chain combines TRBV26 with TRBJ2-5; 7 bases are shared with TRBD1. Germline V gene data show CDR1 as KGHPV and CDR2 as FQNQEV (reference sequence). Trimming cost V 5 bases and J 3 bases; bases outside gene matches: 8. This CDR3 is 15 amino acids long. Partial CDR3 DNA: TGTGCCAGCAGTATATACAGGGGACGACAAGACACCCAGTAC. It specifies CASSIYRGRQDTQY. The complete CDR3 sequence is CASSIYRGRQDTQYF.

Remarks on this clone: Gene names denote mouse genes. The CDR3 end lies 1 residue beyond the end of the read and is filled in from the germline J gene. The rearrangement uses TRBV26 and TRBJ1-2; weak D call: TRBD1 (5 bases). This CDR3 region has 12 residues. V lost 0 bases and J 6 bases, leaving 5 bases between the germline ends. The V gene's germline CDR1 is KGHPV and CDR2 FQNQEV (reference sequence). This chain's CDR3 is CASSLSDTDYTF. CDR3 DNA (partial): TGTGCCAGCAGTCTGTCGGACACCGACTACACC. Based on the CDR3 plus reference TRBV26 and TRBJ1-2, the full variable domain is NSKVIQTPRYLVKGQGQKAKMRCIPEKGHPVVFWYQQNKNNEFKFLINFQNQEVLQQIDMTEKRFSAECPSNSPCSLEIQSSEAGDSALYLCASSLSDTDYTFGSGTRLLVI.

For this clone: Genes and germline come from the mouse. The read ends 1 residue shy of where the CDR3 ends; the end is completed using the germline J gene. V gene TRBV26 combines with J gene TRBJ2-4, with D tentatively TRBD1 (6 bases). The CDR3 runs to 13 residues. The germline V gene encodes CDR1 KGHPV and CDR2 FQNQEV (reference sequence). V was pared by 8 bases and J by 4 bases, with 13 bases between. The chain's CDR3 is CASRHRDKNTLYF. The DNA read from the CDR3 is TGTGCCAGCCGTCACCGGGACAAAAACACCTTGTAC.

This clone showed up just a few times. Gene names and germline match the mouse. The read terminates 1 residue before the CDR3 end, so the remaining end is supplied by the germline J gene. This chain uses TRBV3 with TRBJ2-3; 7 bases are shared with TRBD2. This CDR3 region has 14 residues. Per the germline V gene, CDR1 is SNHLY and CDR2 is FYNGKV (reference sequence). Germline trimming cut 6 bases from V and 0 bases from J; bases unmatched to any gene: 3. CDR3 bases read: TGTGCCAGCAGACTGGGGTCTAGTGCAGAAACGCTGTAT. Amino acids: CASRLGSSAETLY. The full CDR3 protein reads CASRLGSSAETLYF.

This clone was counted once. Gene names refer to mouse genes. The CDR3 end lies 1 residue beyond the end of the read and is filled in from the germline J gene. V and J are TRBV26 and TRBJ1-1; D might be TRBD1 (5 bases). V was cut by 0 bases and J by 0 bases, with 5 bases left in between. Germline assignment: CDR1 KGHPV and CDR2 FQNQEV (reference sequence). The CDR3 sequence is 14 residues long. The sequenced CDR3 bases are TGTGCCAGCAGTCTGTCGGGGGCAAACACAGAAGTCTTC. Translating it yields CASSLSGANTEVF. The full CDR3 reads CASSLSGANTEVFF.

Points on this clone: Gene names and germline refer to mouse. The read gets to within 1 residue of the CDR3 end, and the germline J gene fills in the rest. J is TRBJ2-3 and V is TRBV16, with unresolved D. The ends were cut back, 3 bases at V and 0 bases at J, with 7 bases in the middle. CDR3 size: 14 residues. Germline CDR1 reads SGHSA; CDR2 reads FRNQAP. CDR3 DNA (partial): TGTGCAAGCAGCTTTGGCTCTAGTGCAGAAACGCTGTAT. As protein: CASSFGSSAETLY. The full CDR3 reads CASSFGSSAETLYF.

As to this clone: Each gene name is a mouse one. The CDR3 end lies 1 residue beyond the end of the read and is filled in from the germline J gene. V usage is TRBV29 and J usage is TRBJ2-2; 7 bases map to TRBD1. The ends lost 6 bases at V and 0 bases at J; junction bases unmatched: 7. CDR1 MSHET and CDR2 SYDVDS come from the germline V gene. This CDR3 has 16 amino acids. The covered CDR3 bases are TGTGCTAGCAGCCCCCCCGGGACAGCAAACACCGGGCAGCTCTAC. Translating gives CASSPPGTANTGQLY. The entire CDR3 protein is CASSPPGTANTGQLYF. Drawing the rest from reference TRBV29 and TRBJ2-2, the complete variable domain is DMKVTQMPRYLIKRMGENVLLECGQDMSHETMYWYRQDPGLGLQLIYISYDVDSNSEGDIPKGYRVSRKKREHFSLILDSAKTNQTSVYFCASSPPGTANTGQLYFGEGSKLTVL.

This clone was seen a handful of times. Germline and genes: mouse. The read gets to within 1 residue of the CDR3 end, and the germline J gene fills in the rest. The chain links TRBV26 to TRBJ1-3; D unclear. This CDR3 comprises 14 residues. Deletions cut 5 bases from V and 0 bases from J, with 8 bases between. In germline, CDR1 is KGHPV, CDR2 FQNQEV (reference sequence). The CDR3 region is CASSLANSGNTLYF. Incomplete CDR3 DNA: TGTGCCAGCAGTTTGGCAAATTCTGGAAATACGCTCTAT. Variable domain in full (rest from reference TRBV26 and TRBJ1-3): NSKVIQTPRYLVKGQGQKAKMRCIPEKGHPVVFWYQQNKNNEFKFLINFQNQEVLQQIDMTEKRFSAECPSNSPCSLEIQSSEAGDSALYLCASSLANSGNTLYFGEGSRLIVV.